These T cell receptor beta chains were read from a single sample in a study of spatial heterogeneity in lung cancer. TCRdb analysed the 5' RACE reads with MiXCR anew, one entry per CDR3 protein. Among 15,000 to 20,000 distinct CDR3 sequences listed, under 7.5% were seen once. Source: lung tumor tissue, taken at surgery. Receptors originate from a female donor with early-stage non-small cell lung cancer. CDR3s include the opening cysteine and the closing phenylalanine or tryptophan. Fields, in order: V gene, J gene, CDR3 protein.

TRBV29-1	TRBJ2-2	CSARTGGDTGELFF
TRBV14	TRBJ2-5	CASSQDTAGGTQYF
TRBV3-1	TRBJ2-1	CASSHINEQFF
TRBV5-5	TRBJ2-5	CASSFGDPKETQYF
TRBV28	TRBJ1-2	CASSWGKGYANYGYTF
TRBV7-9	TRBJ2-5	CASSLRGGRAGETQYF
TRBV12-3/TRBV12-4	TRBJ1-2	CASSFGGTGEYGYTF
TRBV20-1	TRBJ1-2	CSARKPGRIPNYGYTF
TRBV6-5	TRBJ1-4	CASRGYSLNEKLFF
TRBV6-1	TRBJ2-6	CASRDGGSGANVLTF
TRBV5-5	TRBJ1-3	CASTLFDSSGNTIYF
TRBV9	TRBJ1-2	CASSVEGAVGYTF
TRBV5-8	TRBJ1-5	CASSLNKGLKNNQPQHF
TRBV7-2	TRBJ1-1	CASSFTGGGGTEAFF
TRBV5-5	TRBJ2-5	CASSTRLAGAGWQETQYF